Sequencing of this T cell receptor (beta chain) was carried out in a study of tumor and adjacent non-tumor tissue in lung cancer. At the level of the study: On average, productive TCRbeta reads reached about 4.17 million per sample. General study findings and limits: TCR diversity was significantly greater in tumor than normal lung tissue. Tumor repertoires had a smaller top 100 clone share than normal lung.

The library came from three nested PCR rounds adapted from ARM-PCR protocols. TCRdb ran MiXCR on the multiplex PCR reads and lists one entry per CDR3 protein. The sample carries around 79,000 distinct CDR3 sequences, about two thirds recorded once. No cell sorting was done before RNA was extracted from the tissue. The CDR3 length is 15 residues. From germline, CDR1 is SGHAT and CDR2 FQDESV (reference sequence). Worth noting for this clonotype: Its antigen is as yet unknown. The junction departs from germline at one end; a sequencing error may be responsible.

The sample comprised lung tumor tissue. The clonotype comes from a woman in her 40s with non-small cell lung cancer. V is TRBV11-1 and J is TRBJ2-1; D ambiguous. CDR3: CTSSLRVEDYDEQFF. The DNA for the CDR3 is TGTACCAGCAGCTTACGGGTGGAAGATTACGATGAGCAGTTCTTC.